Shown below are 25 T cell receptor beta chains from a single sample sequenced in a study of response to subunit inactivated influenza vaccine. TCRdb itself ran the RT-PCR reads through MiXCR, one entry per CDR3 protein. Of about 500,000 distinct CDR3 sequences listed, 16% are singletons. Specimen: CD4+ T cells sorted from PBMCs, collected 23 months after vaccination. The receptor set was obtained from a man aged 50 to 69 who received an inactivated influenza vaccine.

In this sample, this clonotype turned up many times. V usage is TRBV27 and J usage is TRBJ2-3; no reliable D call. With 1 base removed from V and 1 base from J, the gap between germline ends came to 3 bases. The V gene's germline CDR1 is MNHEY and CDR2 SMNVEV (reference sequence). This CDR3 is built from 13 residues. CDR3 in DNA: TGTGCCAGCAGTTTATTTGGCACAGATACGCAGTATTTT. Translation gives CASSLFGTDTQYF.

The chain carries TRBV7-3 and TRBJ1-1, with D unresolved. The CDR3 has 14 residues. Germline V gene sequence: CDR1 SGHTA, CDR2 FQGTGA. The V gene lost 5 bases and the J gene lost 4 bases, with 14 bases spanning the gap. The CDR3 DNA reads as TGTGCCAGCAGCCCGAATGGCCTGGGCACTGAAGCTTTCTTT. Residues: CASSPNGLGTEAFF.

The rearrangement links TRBV12-3 or TRBV12-4 to TRBJ1-3; D gene uncertain. The CDR3 totals 16 residues. Trimming removed 2 bases at V and 1 base at J, with 12 bases between. This CDR3 is CASSLTPSGSGNTIYF. The CDR3 DNA reads TGTGCCAGCAGTTTAACCCCGTCGGGATCTGGAAACACCATATATTTT.

The chain recombines TRBV29-1 with TRBJ2-3; 8 bases align to TRBD1. The CDR3 consists of 12 residues. J lost 5 bases, V lost 4 bases, and 2 bases had no gene match. From germline, CDR1 is SQVTM and CDR2 ANQGSEA. CDR3 nucleotide sequence: TGCAGCGTTGCAGGGGGCTTAGATACGCAGTATTTT. This translates into CSVAGGLDTQYF.

This clonotype was counted a few times. The genes are TRBV4-2 and TRBJ1-2, with 8 bases matching TRBD1. With V trimmed by 0 bases and J by 4 bases, 4 bases remained unmatched. The CDR3 sequence is 15 residues long. The germline V gene encodes CDR1 LGHNA and CDR2 YNFKEQ. The CDR3 DNA follows: TGTGCCAGCAGCCAAGAAGACAGGGGTGGCTATGGCTACACCTTC. It specifies CASSQEDRGGYGYTF.

In its sample, this clonotype was seen a few times. The chain joins TRBV4-2 to TRBJ1-4; maybe TRBD1 (5 bases). Per germline, CDR1 LGHNA and CDR2 YNFKEQ. V lost 0 bases, J lost 5 bases, and 13 bases lay in between. The length of the CDR3 is 16 residues. CDR3 in amino acids: CASSQDQTALNEKLFF. The DNA for the CDR3 is TGTGCCAGCAGCCAAGATCAGACAGCCCTCAATGAAAAACTGTTTTTT.

This clonotype was counted ten times or more. This rearrangement joins TRBV27 to TRBJ2-1, with TRBD2 matching 7 bases. The germline V gene encodes CDR1 MNHEY and CDR2 SMNVEV (reference sequence). V dropped 0 bases and J dropped 7; count of bases not matched to a gene: 9. The length of the CDR3 is 16 residues. CDR3 region: CASSLSRPGGFNEQFF. In nucleotides, the CDR3 is TGTGCCAGCAGTTTATCAAGGCCCGGGGGGTTTAATGAGCAGTTCTTC.

V is TRBV20-1 and J is TRBJ2-1; TRBD2 is a possible D gene (5 bases). The CDR3 sequence is 15 residues long. V shed 1 base and J shed 0 bases, with 10 bases lying between them. Per germline, CDR1 DFQATT and CDR2 SNEGSKA (reference sequence). This CDR3 is CSARGGRDSYNEQFF. The DNA of the CDR3 is TGCAGTGCTAGAGGCGGACGGGACTCCTACAATGAGCAGTTCTTC.

The table lists this clonotype with a few counts. The chain combines TRBV29-1 with TRBJ1-2; D is perhaps TRBD1 (5 bases). CDR1 and CDR2 (germline): SQVTM, ANQGSEA. V lost 2 bases to trimming and J lost 4 bases, with 14 bases between them. The length of the CDR3 is 14 residues. The CDR3 is CSVESLDRVYGYTF. The CDR3 region has the DNA TGCAGCGTTGAATCACTCGACAGAGTCTATGGCTACACCTTC.

Comment on this clonotype: One end of the junction does not line up with germline, which may come from a read error. The rearrangement uses TRBV19 and TRBJ1-1; D unclear. The CDR3 loop spans 15 amino acids. The germline gives CDR1 LNHDA, CDR2 SQIVND (reference sequence). The DNA of the CDR3 is TGTGCCAGTAGTATCCTTCATGAAGTAAACACGGAAGCTTTCTTT. It translates to CASSILHEVNTEAFF. Full variable domain (remainder filled in from reference TRBV19 and TRBJ1-1): DGGITQSPKYLFRKEGQNVTLSCEQNLNHDAMYWYRQDPGQGLRLIYYSQIVNDFQKGDIAEGYSVSREKKESFPLTVTSAQKNPTAFYLCASSILHEVNTEAFFGQGTRLTVV.

The table lists this clonotype with a few counts. The chain links TRBV11-2 to TRBJ2-3; D is undetermined. CDR1 and CDR2 from the germline V gene are SGHAT and FQNNGV. This CDR3 is built from 14 residues. V shed 0 bases and J shed 2 bases, with 6 bases lying between them. CDR3 sequence reads: CASSLEDATDTQYF. The CDR3 bases are TGTGCCAGCAGCTTAGAGGACGCCACAGATACGCAGTATTTT.

This clonotype appeared a few times. One end of the junction fails to match germline, which may point to a read error. V gene TRBV4-1 combines with J gene TRBJ1-5; D unclear. Germline CDR1 and CDR2: MGHRA and YSYEKL. This CDR3 comprises 13 residues. CDR3 nucleotide sequence: TGCGCCAGCAGCCAAGTTGGGTATCACCCCCAGCATTTT. This sequence encodes CASSQVGYHPQHF.

This clonotype has only a few counts. J is TRBJ2-7 and V is TRBV6-9, with TRBD1 matching over 11 bases. This CDR3 spans 16 amino acids. The germline V gene has CDR1 MNHGY and CDR2 SVAAGI. Trimming removed 6 bases from V and 3 bases from J; junction bases left unmatched: 10. The CDR3 reads CASSYVPGQGVYEQYF. CDR3 DNA: TGTGCCAGCAGCTATGTCCCGGGACAGGGGGTCTACGAGCAGTACTTC.

This clonotype was observed a handful of times. The chain combines TRBV5-1 with TRBJ2-1, with TRBD2 matching over 8 bases. The V segment lost 4 bases and the J segment 4 bases; nucleotides outside the gene matches: 16. The CDR3 has 18 residues. In germline, CDR1 is SGHRS, CDR2 YFSETQ. Written as DNA, the CDR3 is TGCGCCAGCAGCGCCCGGGGAGGGAGCGGGGGAGCTTACAATGAGCAGTTCTTC. This translates into CASSARGGSGGAYNEQFF.

The V gene is TRBV4-2, the J gene TRBJ1-6; tentatively, D is TRBD1 (6 bases). Germline V gives CDR1 LGHNA, CDR2 YNFKEQ. The length of the CDR3 is 15 residues. V lost 0 bases to trimming and J lost 7 bases, with 10 bases between them. CDR3 bases: TGTGCCAGCAGCCAAGACGGACAGCAAAATTCACCCCTCCACTTT. It yields the protein CASSQDGQQNSPLHF.

This clonotype was seen a few times. The CDR3 DNA follows: TGCGCCAGCAGCCGCGGCTTGGAGAGTCCAGATACGCAGTATTTT. Protein: CASSRGLESPDTQYF. The rearrangement joins TRBV4-3 to TRBJ2-3; D is undetermined. The CDR3 runs 15 residues. The ends were cut back, 4 bases at V and 4 bases at J, with 15 bases in the middle. In germline, CDR1 is LGHNA, CDR2 YSLEER.

Only a few counts were recorded for this clonotype. The V call is TRBV20-1, the J call TRBJ2-3; TRBD2 matches at 7 bases. From germline, CDR1 is DFQATT and CDR2 SNEGSKA (reference sequence). The CDR3 loop spans 13 amino acids. The ends lost 8 bases at V and 4 bases at J; junction bases unmatched: 9. The CDR3 DNA is TGCAGTCCGAGGACTAGTCGTGCAGATACGCAGTATTTT. Its translation is CSPRTSRADTQYF.

In its sample, this clonotype was seen a few times. This chain connects TRBV24-1 to TRBJ2-2, with D possibly called TRBD1 or TRBD2 (6 bases each). In germline, CDR1 is KGHDR, CDR2 SFDVKD. CDR3 length equals 13 residues. V was clipped by 7 bases and J by 5 bases, with 10 bases between them. CDR3 in DNA: TGTGCCACCAGACAGGGAGGAACCGGGGAGCTGTTTTTT. It yields the protein CATRQGGTGELFF.

This chain uses TRBV11-1 with TRBJ2-4; 10 nucleotides align to TRBD1. The CDR3 is made up of 19 amino acids. Trimming cost V 5 bases and J 0 bases; bases outside gene matches: 13. The germline gives CDR1 SGHAT, CDR2 FQDESV (reference sequence). CDR3 nucleotides: TGTGCCAGCAGCGCTGGACAGGGGGAGCTCACTTTAGCCAAAAACATTCAGTACTTC. Its protein product is CASSAGQGELTLAKNIQYF.

This clonotype turned up a few times. The chain carries TRBV4-2 and TRBJ2-7; 8 positions agree with TRBD2. Looked up from germline, CDR1 is LGHNA and CDR2 is YNFKEQ. The CDR3 runs 16 residues. Germline trimming cut 1 base from V and 5 bases from J; bases unmatched to any gene: 10. The CDR3 DNA reads as TGTGCCAGCAGCCAAGGGCGGGAGGCTGCGTGGGACGAGCAGTACTTC. Its translation is CASSQGREAAWDEQYF.

V gene TRBV12-3 or TRBV12-4 combines with J gene TRBJ1-3; D is possibly TRBD1 (5 bases). This CDR3 is 16 amino acids long. Trimming cost V 4 bases and J 0 bases, with 13 bases left between them. The CDR3 DNA follows: TGTGCCAGCAGTTCTTTGGACGGGGGCTCTGGAAACACCATATATTTT. This translates into CASSSLDGGSGNTIYF.

At least ten counts were recorded for this clonotype. CDR3: CASSLKANYGYTF. CDR3 in DNA: TGTGCCAGCAGCCTCAAAGCTAACTATGGCTACACCTTC. The V gene is TRBV6-2 or TRBV6-3, the J gene TRBJ1-2; D unclear. This CDR3 comprises 13 residues. V gave up 6 bases and J gave up 0 bases, with 8 bases separating them. Germline V gene lookup returns CDR1 MNHEY and CDR2 SVGEGT.

This clonotype showed up just a few times. CDR3 in amino acids: CASSQQYEQFF. CDR3 DNA sequence: TGTGCCAGCAGTCAACAGTATGAGCAGTTCTTC. The V gene is TRBV6-2 or TRBV6-3, the J gene TRBJ2-1; D remains ambiguous. This CDR3 contains 11 residues. Looked up from germline, CDR1 is MNHEY and CDR2 is SVGEGT. V lost 5 bases and J lost 8, with 7 bases in between.

Only a few counts were recorded for this clonotype. V gene TRBV9 combines with J gene TRBJ1-1, with D perhaps matching TRBD1 (6 bases). Trimming took 0 bases from V and 1 from J, leaving 10 bases between them. CDR1 and CDR2 (germline): SGDLS, YYNGEE. The CDR3 has 15 residues. The CDR3 sequence: CASSVGQQGNTEAFF. The CDR3 DNA sequence: TGTGCCAGCAGCGTAGGTCAACAGGGGAACACTGAAGCTTTCTTT.

The sample holds a few counts of this clonotype. The CDR3 coding sequence is TGCGCCAGCAGTATCCAGAGGGAGACCGGGGAGCTGTTTTTT. This gives the protein CASSIQRETGELFF. V and J are TRBV5-1 and TRBJ2-2, with D possibly matching TRBD2 (5 bases). V lost 5 bases, J lost 5 bases, and 13 bases lay in between. Per germline, CDR1 SGHRS and CDR2 YFSETQ. This CDR3 has 14 residues. The whole variable domain, remainder taken from reference TRBV5-1 and TRBJ2-2, is KAGVTQTPRYLIKTRGQQVTLSCSPISGHRSVSWYQQTPGQGLQFLFEYFSETQRNKGNFPGRFSGRQFSNSRSEMNVSTLELGDSALYLCASSIQRETGELFFGEGSRLTVL.